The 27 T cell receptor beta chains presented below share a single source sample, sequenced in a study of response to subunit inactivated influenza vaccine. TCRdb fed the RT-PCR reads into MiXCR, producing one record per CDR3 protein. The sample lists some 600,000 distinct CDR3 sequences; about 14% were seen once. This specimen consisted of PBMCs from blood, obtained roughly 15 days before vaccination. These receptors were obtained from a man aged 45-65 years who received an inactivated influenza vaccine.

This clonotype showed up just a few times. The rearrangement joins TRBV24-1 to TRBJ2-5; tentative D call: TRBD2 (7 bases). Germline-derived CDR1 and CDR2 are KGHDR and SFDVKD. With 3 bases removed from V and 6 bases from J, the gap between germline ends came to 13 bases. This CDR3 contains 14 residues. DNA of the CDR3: TGTGCCACCAGTGATCCCGGGGGGCTGCAGACCCAGTACTTC. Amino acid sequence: CATSDPGGLQTQYF.

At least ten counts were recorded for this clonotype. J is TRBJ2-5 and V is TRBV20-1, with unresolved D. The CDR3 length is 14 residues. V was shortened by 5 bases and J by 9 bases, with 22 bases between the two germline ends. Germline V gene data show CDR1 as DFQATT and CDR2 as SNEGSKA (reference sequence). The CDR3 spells CSAEAPRTPSSQYF. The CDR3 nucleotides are TGCAGTGCTGAGGCCCCTAGAACGCCCAGTTCCCAGTACTTC.

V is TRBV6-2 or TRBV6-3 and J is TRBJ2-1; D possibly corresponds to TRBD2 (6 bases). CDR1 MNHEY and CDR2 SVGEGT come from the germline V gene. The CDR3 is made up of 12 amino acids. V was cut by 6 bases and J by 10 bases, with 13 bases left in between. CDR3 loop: CASSQGRMEQFF. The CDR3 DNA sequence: TGTGCCAGCAGCCAAGGGAGGATGGAGCAGTTCTTC.

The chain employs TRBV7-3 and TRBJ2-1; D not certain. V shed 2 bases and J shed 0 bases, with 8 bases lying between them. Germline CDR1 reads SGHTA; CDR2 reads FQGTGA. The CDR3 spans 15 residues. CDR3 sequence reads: CASSLGRRSYNEQFF. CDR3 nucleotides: TGTGCCAGCAGCTTAGGGCGGCGCTCCTACAATGAGCAGTTCTTC.

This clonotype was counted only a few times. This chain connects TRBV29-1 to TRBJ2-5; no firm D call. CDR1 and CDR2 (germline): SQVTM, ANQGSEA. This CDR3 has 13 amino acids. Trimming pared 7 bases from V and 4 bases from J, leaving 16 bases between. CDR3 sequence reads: CSAEASPGETQYF. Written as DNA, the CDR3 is TGCAGCGCTGAGGCCTCCCCGGGAGAGACCCAGTACTTC.

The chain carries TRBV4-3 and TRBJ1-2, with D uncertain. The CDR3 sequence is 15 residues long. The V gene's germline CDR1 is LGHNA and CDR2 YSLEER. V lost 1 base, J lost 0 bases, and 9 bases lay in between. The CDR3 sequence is CASSQGARPNYGYTF. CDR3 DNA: TGCGCCAGCAGCCAAGGGGCACGGCCTAACTATGGCTACACCTTC.

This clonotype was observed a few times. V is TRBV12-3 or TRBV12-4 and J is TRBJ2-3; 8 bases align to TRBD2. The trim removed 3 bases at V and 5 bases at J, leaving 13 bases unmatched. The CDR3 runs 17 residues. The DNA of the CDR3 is TGTGCCAGCAGTTTTTCCTTGACGGGGGGGCCTGGAGATACGCAGTATTTT. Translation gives CASSFSLTGGPGDTQYF.

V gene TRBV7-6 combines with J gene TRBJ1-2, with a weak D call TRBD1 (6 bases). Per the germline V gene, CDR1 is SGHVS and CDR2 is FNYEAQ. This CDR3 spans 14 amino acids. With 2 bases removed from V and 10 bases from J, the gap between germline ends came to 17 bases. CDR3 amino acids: CASSLTITRGPYTF. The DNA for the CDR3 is TGTGCCAGCAGCTTAACAATAACCAGGGGCCCCTACACCTTC.

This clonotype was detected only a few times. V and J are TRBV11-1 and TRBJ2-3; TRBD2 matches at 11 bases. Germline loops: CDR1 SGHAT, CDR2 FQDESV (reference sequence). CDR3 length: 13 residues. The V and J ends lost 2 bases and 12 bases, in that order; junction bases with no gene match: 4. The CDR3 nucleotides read TGTGCCAGCAGCTTACTGACTAGCGGGACCCAGTATTTT. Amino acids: CASSLLTSGTQYF.

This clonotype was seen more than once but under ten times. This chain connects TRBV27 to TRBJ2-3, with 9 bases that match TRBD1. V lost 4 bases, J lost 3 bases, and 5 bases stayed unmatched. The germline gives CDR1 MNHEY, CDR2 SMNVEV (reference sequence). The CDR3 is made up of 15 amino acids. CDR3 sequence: CASSSIGQGTDTQYF. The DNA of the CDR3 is TGTGCCAGCAGTTCAATCGGACAGGGGACAGATACGCAGTATTTT.

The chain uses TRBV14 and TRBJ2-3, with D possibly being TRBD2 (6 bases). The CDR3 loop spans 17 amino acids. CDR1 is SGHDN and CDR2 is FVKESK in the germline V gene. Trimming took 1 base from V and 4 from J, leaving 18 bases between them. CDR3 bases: TGTGCCAGCAGCCAAGGGTGGCGTGGTCTAGCGTCAGATACGCAGTATTTT. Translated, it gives CASSQGWRGLASDTQYF.

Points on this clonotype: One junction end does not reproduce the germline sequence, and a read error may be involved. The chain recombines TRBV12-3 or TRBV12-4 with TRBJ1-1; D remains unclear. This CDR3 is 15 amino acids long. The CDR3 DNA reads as TGTGCCAGCAGTTTAGATGCGGGGAGGAACGCTGAAGCTTTCTTT. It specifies CASSLDAGRNAEAFF.

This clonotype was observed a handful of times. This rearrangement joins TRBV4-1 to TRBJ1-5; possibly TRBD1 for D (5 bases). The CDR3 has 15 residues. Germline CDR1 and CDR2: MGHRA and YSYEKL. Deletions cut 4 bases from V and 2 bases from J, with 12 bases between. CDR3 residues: CASSPNRGGNQPQHF. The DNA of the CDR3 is TGCGCCAGCAGCCCAAATAGAGGGGGCAATCAGCCCCAGCATTTT.

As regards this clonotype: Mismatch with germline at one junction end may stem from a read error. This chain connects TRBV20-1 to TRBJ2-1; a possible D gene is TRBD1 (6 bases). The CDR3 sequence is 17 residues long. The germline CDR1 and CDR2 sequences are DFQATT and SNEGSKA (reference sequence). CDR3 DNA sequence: TGCTGTGCTAGATTCTCGCTCCGGGACACCAAATACAATGAGCAGTTCTTC. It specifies CCARFSLRDTKYNEQFF.

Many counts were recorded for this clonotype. The DNA of the CDR3 is TGTGCCAGCAGCTTAGTCGCGGGGGGGCTGGAGACCCAGTACTTC. Protein sequence: CASSLVAGGLETQYF. The rearrangement joins TRBV11-2 to TRBJ2-5; 9 bases align to TRBD2. The CDR3 extends over 15 amino acids. Germline CDR1 and CDR2: SGHAT and FQNNGV. With V trimmed by 1 base and J by 5 bases, 5 bases remained unmatched.

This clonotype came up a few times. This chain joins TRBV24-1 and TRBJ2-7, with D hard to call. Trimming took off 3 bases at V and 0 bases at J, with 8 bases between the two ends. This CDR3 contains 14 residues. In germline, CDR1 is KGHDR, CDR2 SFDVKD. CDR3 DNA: TGTGCCACCAGTGATATAAGGAGCTCCTACGAGCAGTACTTC. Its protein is CATSDIRSSYEQYF.

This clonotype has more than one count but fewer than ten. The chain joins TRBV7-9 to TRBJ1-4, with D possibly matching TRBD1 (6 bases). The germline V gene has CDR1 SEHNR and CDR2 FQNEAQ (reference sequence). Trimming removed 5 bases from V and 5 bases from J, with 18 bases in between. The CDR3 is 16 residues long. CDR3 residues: CASSQYGGGENEKLFF. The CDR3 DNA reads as TGTGCCAGCAGCCAATACGGAGGGGGTGAGAATGAAAAACTGTTTTTT. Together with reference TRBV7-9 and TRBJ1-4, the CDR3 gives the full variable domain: DTGVSQNPRHKITKRGQNVTFRCDPISEHNRLYWYRQTLGQGPEFLTYFQNEAQLEKSRLLSDRFSAERPKGSFSTLEIQRTEQGDSAMYLCASSQYGGGENEKLFFGSGTQLSVL.

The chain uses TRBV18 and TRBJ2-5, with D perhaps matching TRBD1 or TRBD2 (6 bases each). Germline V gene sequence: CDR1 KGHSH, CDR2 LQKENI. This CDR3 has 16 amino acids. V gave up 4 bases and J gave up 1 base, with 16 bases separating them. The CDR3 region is CASSQPGRDTQETQYF. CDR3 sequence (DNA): TGTGCCAGCTCACAGCCTGGGCGGGACACCCAAGAGACCCAGTACTTC.

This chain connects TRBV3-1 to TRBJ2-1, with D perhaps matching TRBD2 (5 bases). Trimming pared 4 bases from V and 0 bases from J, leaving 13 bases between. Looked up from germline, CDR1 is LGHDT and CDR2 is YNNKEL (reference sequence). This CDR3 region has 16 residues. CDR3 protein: CASSRELISSYNEQFF. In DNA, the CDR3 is TGTGCCAGCAGCCGGGAGCTGATCAGCTCCTACAATGAGCAGTTCTTC.

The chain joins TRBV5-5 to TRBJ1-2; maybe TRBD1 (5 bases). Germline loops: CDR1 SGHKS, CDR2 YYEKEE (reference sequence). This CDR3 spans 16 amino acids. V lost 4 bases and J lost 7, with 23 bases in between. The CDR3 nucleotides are TGTGCCAGCAGCCCGGGGGAGGGCGCGCGAGAACTTGGCTACACCTTC. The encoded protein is CASSPGEGARELGYTF.

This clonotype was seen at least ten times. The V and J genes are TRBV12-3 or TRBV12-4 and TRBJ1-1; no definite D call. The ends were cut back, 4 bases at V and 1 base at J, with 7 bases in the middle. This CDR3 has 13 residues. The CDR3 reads CASSWRPNTEAFF. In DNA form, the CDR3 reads TGTGCCAGCAGTTGGAGGCCGAACACTGAAGCTTTCTTT.

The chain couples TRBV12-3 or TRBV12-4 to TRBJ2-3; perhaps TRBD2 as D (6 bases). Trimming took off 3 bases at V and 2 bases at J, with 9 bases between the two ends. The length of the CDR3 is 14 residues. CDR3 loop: CASSFSGDTDTQYF. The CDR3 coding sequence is TGTGCCAGCAGTTTTAGCGGAGACACAGATACGCAGTATTTT.

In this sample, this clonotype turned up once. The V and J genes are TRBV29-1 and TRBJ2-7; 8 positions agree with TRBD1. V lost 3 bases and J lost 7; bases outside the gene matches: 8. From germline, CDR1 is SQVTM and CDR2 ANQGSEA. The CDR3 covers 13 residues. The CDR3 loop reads CSVDPGGNGEQYF. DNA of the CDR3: TGCAGCGTTGACCCAGGGGGCAATGGGGAGCAGTACTTC.

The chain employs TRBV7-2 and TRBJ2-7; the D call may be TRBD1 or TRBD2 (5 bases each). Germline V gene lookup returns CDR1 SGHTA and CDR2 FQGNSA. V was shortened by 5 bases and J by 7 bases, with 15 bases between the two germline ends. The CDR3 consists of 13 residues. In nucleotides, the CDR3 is TGTGCCAGCAGCGGGGACCGTGTTTCGGAGCAGTACTTC. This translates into CASSGDRVSEQYF.

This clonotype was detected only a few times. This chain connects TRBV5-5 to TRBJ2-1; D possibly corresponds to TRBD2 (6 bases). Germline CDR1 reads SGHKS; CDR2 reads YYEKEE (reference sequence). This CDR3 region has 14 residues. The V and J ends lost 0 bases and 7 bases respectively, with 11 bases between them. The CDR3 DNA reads TGTGCCAGCAGCTTGGCCCCTCTAGCGAATGAGCAGTTCTTC. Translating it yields CASSLAPLANEQFF.

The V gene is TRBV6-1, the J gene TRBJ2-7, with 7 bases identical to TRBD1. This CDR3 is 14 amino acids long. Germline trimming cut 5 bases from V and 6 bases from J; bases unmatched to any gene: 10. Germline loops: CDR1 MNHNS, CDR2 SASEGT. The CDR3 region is CASSPRTGRGEQYF. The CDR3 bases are TGTGCCAGCAGTCCGCGGACAGGAAGGGGCGAGCAGTACTTC.

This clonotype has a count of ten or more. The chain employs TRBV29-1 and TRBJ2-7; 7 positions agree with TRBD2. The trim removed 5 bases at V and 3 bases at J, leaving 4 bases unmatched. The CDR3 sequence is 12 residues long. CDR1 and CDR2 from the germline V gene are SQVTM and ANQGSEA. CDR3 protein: CSVLAGIYEQYF. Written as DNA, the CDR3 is TGCAGCGTTTTAGCGGGTATCTACGAGCAGTACTTC.